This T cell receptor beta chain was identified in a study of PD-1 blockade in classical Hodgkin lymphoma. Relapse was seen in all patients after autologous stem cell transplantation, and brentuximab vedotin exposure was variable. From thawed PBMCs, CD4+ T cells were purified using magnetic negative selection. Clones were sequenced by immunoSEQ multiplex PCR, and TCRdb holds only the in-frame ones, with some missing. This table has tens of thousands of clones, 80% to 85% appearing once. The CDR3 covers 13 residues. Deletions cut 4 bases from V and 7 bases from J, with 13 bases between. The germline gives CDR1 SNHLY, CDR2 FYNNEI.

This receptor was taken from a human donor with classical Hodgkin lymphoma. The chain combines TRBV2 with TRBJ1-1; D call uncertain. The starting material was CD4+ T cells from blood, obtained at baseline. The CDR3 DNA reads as TGTGCCAGCAGTGTTGACCCCGGGCGTGAAGCTTTCTTT. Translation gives CASSVDPGREAFF.